This entry describes one T cell receptor beta chain. The antigen is unknown. Sequenced by immunoSEQ multiplex PCR; TCRdb stores in-frame clones only, minus some. Among about 50,000 clones listed, roughly 87% were seen once. This specimen belongs to a study of siplizumab effects on memory and regulatory T cells. Study results and limitations: Naive T cells were seemingly more diverse than memory cells, and major contributions to the alloresponse seemed to be made by them. Whether the proliferating Tregs (from siplizumab cultures) were suppressive was not confirmed. Sequences below about 10^-5 frequency were poorly captured, limiting mapping of alloreactive clones.

This CDR3 has 16 amino acids. CDR1 is SGHTS, CDR2 YDEGEE, per germline. With V trimmed by 5 bases and J by 3 bases, 10 bases remained unmatched. The sequenced material came from naive CD8+ T cells sorted from blood. The V gene is TRBV5-8, the J gene TRBJ2-1, with 8 bases that match TRBD2. The source of this sequence is a human donor in good health. CDR3 DNA: TGTGCCAGCAGACCAACTGTAGCGGGATTCTACAATGAGCAGTTCTTC. Its translation is CASRPTVAGFYNEQFF.